Shown below are 2 T cell receptor beta chains from a single sample sequenced in a study of T-cell reconstitution after alpha-beta-depleted transplantation in children. Unique molecular identifiers were incorporated during preparation of the TCRbeta library. TCRdb re-called the PCR reads through MiXCR, storing one row per CDR3 protein. The table includes roughly 420,000 distinct CDR3 sequences, 15% to 20% detected once. Source: PBMCs, mostly from graft donor cells, taken 360 days after TCRalphabeta/CD19-depleted stem cell transplant. All receptors come from a boy younger than two who had a stem cell transplant for Wiskott-Aldrich syndrome, so the T cells may come from the graft donor.

DNA for the CDR3: TGTGCCAGCAGCTATTCGGGGGTTCCTACCTACGAGCAGTACTTC. Its protein product is CASSYSGVPTYEQYF. The rearrangement joins TRBV7-2 to TRBJ2-7, with D tentatively TRBD2 (6 bases). Germline CDR1 and CDR2: SGHTA and FQGNSA. CDR3 size: 15 residues. The V and J ends lost 4 bases and 2 bases respectively, with 15 bases between them.

This clonotype was seen ten or more times. The rearrangement joins TRBV5-1 to TRBJ2-1, with 13 nucleotides matching TRBD2. The V gene's germline CDR1 is SGHRS and CDR2 YFSETQ. Losses at the gene ends were 4 bases for V and 5 bases for J; bases not matched to a gene: 6. The CDR3 is 16 residues long. DNA of the CDR3: TGCGCCAGCAGCGGGTTCGGGACTAGCGGGAACAATGAGCAGTTCTTC. It codes for CASSGFGTSGNNEQFF. Combining the CDR3 with reference TRBV5-1 and TRBJ2-1 gives the whole variable domain KAGVTQTPRYLIKTRGQQVTLSCSPISGHRSVSWYQQTPGQGLQFLFEYFSETQRNKGNFPGRFSGRQFSNSRSEMNVSTLELGDSALYLCASSGFGTSGNNEQFFGPGTRLTVL.